This TCR beta chain was sequenced during a study of cytomegalovirus exposure and HLA in healthy donors. As for the study in general: From donors who were HLA-typed, an early data release held about 89 million unique TCRs. Study-wide results and limits: In a later analysis, V- and J-gene trimming of beta chains associated with a DCLRE1C missense variant, replicated independently.

Germline V gene lookup returns CDR1 MNHNS and CDR2 SASEGT. The CDR3 covers 17 residues. To note about this clone: What it binds is not known.

Primers for the PCR totalled 60 Vbeta and 13 Jbeta. The repertoire was sequenced with immunoSEQ multiplex PCR; TCRdb's copy has only in-frame clones and lacks some. The listing contains some 160,000 clones. The clonotype was recovered from a man younger than 40 in good health and CMV-seronegative. V gene TRBV6-1 combines with J gene TRBJ2-5; TRBD2 agrees at 10 bases. The J call is doubtful: the DNA matches TRBJ2-7 better. Sequenced sample: PBMCs. The CDR3: CASSEILGLAGAYEQYF. The CDR3, as DNA: TGTGCCAGCAGTGAAATTTTGGGTCTAGCGGGAGCCTACGAGCAGTACTTC.